This TCR beta chain was retrieved from a study of T cells in Graves' hyperthyroidism and ophthalmopathy. CDR3 length equals 17 residues. V gave up 2 bases and J gave up 2 bases; unmatched junction bases: 3. This clonotype was detected a few times. Researchers took RNA transcripts and amplified the TCR beta CDR3 regions from them. The HTBI primer set served for first-round RT-PCR of the TCR CDR3. TCRdb processed the multiplex PCR reads anew with MiXCR; each CDR3 protein has one entry. Of some 350,000 distinct CDR3 sequences listed, less than 20% are singletons. The V call is TRBV12-3 or TRBV12-4, the J call TRBJ2-6, with 10 positions matching TRBD2. Sequenced sample: blood. This sequence was found in a woman under 30 with Graves' hyperthyroidism that later progressed to Graves' ophthalmopathy. CDR3: CASSLTSGTTGANVLTF. DNA for the CDR3: TGTGCCAGCAGTTTAACTAGCGGGACTACTGGGGCCAACGTCCTGACTTTC.